This TCR beta chain was captured in a study of cytomegalovirus exposure and HLA in healthy donors. Study details: Early on, a data release was issued that held tens of millions of unique TCRs from HLA-typed donors. Notes on the study in general: A later analysis linked some 18,000 TCR beta sequences to HLA alleles at 0.05 false discovery rate. The listing of 150 to 200 TCR beta chains classed them as cytomegalovirus-associated.

Primers included in the PCR were 60 Vbeta and 13 Jbeta primers. TCRdb keeps only in-frame clones here, not all; method: immunoSEQ multiplex PCR. The repertoire includes 120,000 to 150,000 clones, over 75% of them detected once, and 2.5% to 3.5% sits in the top ten. Turning to this clone: What it binds is not known.

This sequence was found in a woman aged 25 to 45 in good health and CMV-seronegative. What was sequenced was PBMCs.

CDR3 nucleotides: TGTGCCAGCAGTGTGGGAGGAGGTCGAAACACCATATATTTT. Translation gives CASSVGGGRNTIYF. The chain is built from TRBV28 and TRBJ1-3; the D is unclear. Germline CDR1 is MDHEN and CDR2 is SYDVKM. V lost 5 bases and J lost 5, with 13 bases in between. This CDR3 has 14 amino acids.